The clone carrying this TCR beta chain was picked up a small number of times. Its antigen is unknown. This specimen belongs to a study of T-cell reconstitution after alpha-beta-depleted transplantation in children. Unique molecular identifiers tagged the TCRbeta library. TCRdb reprocessed the PCR reads via MiXCR and lists one record per CDR3 protein. The sample lists 610,000 or so distinct CDR3 sequences, roughly a quarter occurring once. The CDR3 runs 15 residues. The germline V gene encodes CDR1 SGHRS and CDR2 YFSETQ. V shed 0 bases and J shed 14 bases, with 21 bases lying between them. Findings of the study overall: Once a year had passed after transplant, T-cell counts and diversity came mostly from newly produced T cells. Reports say that about two months after transplant, the alpha-beta T cells came out of several hundred graft clones that had expanded. Diversity of TCRbeta at day 60 was high in some patients, arising from surviving recipient T cells and thymic progenitors.

The sequencing here drew on PBMCs, taken before TCRalphabeta/CD19-depleted stem cell transplant. This TCR was recovered from a boy younger than two with Wiskott-Aldrich syndrome, due to receive a stem cell transplant. This rearrangement joins TRBV5-1 to TRBJ2-1; D may match TRBD1 or TRBD2 (5 bases each). The CDR3 spells CASSLGWDDTLGKFF. The CDR3 DNA reads TGCGCCAGCAGCTTGGGTTGGGACGACACTCTGGGGAAGTTCTTC.